The TCR beta chain under discussion was sequenced for a study of Graves' ophthalmopathy and Graves' hyperthyroidism. Study observations and caveats: The majority of expanded thyroid clonotypes above 0.001 frequency also occurred in blood. Built on 13 signatures, a model told ophthalmopathy apart from stable hyperthyroidism with around 90% sensitivity and approximately 81% specificity.

Exclusion criteria comprised other autoimmune diseases, uncontrolled infections, pregnancy or lactation in patients. Clinical symptoms and serum thyroxine were used for diagnosis; TRAb, thyroid ultrasound and orbital computed tomography were also relied on. RNA transcripts yielded amplified TCR beta CDR3 regions. The workflow started with a first-round RT-PCR run with HTBI primers and then moved on to a second-round multiplex PCR. TCRdb recomputed calls from the multiplex PCR reads with MiXCR, one row per CDR3 protein. The table records 150,000 or so distinct CDR3 sequences, roughly 36% of them present only once. This clonotype was recorded many times. Antigen unknown. Germline-derived CDR1 and CDR2 are MNHEY and SVGEGT. Trimming cost V 5 bases and J 3 bases; bases outside gene matches: 9. This CDR3 has 15 amino acids.

Specimen: peripheral blood. The rearrangement links TRBV6-2 or TRBV6-3 to TRBJ2-7, with 8 bases fitting TRBD1. This TCR was sampled from a man aged 30 to 39 with Graves' ophthalmopathy. This chain's CDR3 is CASSGGQGTDYEQYF. The CDR3 DNA reads TGTGCCAGCAGTGGAGGACAGGGTACGGACTACGAGCAGTACTTC.